This T cell receptor (beta chain) was recorded in a study of tumor-infiltrating lymphocytes in localized non-small cell lung cancer. The sample holds a few counts of this clone. Some clones are missing from TCRdb's copy, which holds only in-frame ones; the method was immunoSEQ multiplex PCR. Among approximately 16,000 clones listed, 40% to 45% were seen once. Deletions cut 6 bases from V and 6 bases from J, with 14 bases between. Germline CDR1 is MNHNS and CDR2 is SASEGT. This CDR3 is built from 13 residues. The sample comprised lung tumor tissue. This clonotype originated in a human donor with non-small cell lung cancer. The chain carries TRBV6-1 and TRBJ1-2; D is unclear. For the CDR3, the DNA is TGTGCCAGCAGACGGTCTGAAAGGGATGGCTACACCTTC. Protein sequence: CASRRSERDGYTF.